This T cell receptor beta chain was identified during a study of T-cell reconstitution after alpha-beta-depleted transplantation in children (dated by TCRdb to the mid-2010s). Background on the whole study: T-cell immune reconstitution after TCRalphabeta/CD19-depleted allogeneic hematopoietic cell transplantation in children was quantitatively tracked in the study by means of TCR repertoire profiling.

As encoded in the germline V gene (reference sequence), CDR1 is DFQATT while CDR2 is SNEGSKA. Reading from cysteine to phenylalanine, the CDR3 counts 13 amino acids. Kept here is only the CDR3 DNA, which spans 39 bases and is read in frame from base 1. The junction carries 13 bases between V and J, which are trimmed by 8 bases and 1 base respectively. What the treatment or condition label conveys for this sample: allogeneic hematopoietic cell transplantation with graft depleted of TCRalphabeta T cells and CD19 B cells. The transplant recipients were children given TCRalphabeta/CD19-depleted allogeneic hematopoietic cell grafts. Libraries were constructed by PCR. Sequencing was performed on an Illumina HiSeq 2500. To normalize quantification of the TCRbeta repertoire, the TCR libraries were built with molecular barcoding that relied on unique molecular identifiers. TCRdb itself trimmed the public reads at Q25 with fastp, ran MiXCR and retained productive beta chains. A single entry per CDR3 protein holds the most common genes and DNA from its merged rows. The sample table contains fewer than 1 million distinct CDR3 sequences; only one count was recorded for under 20% of them. The top ten hold 5% of the sample.

General study outcomes and caveats: In some patients, high TCRbeta diversity at day 60 was attributed to recipient T cells and intrathymic progenitors that had survived conditioning. The apparently early recovery of alphabetaT-cell counts about two months after transplant reportedly depended on only several hundred rapidly expanded clones that came from non-depleted graft cells. Hyperexpanded clone frequencies declined over subsequent months; after one year, T-cell counts and TCRbeta diversity were mostly attributed to newly produced T cells.

This clonotype showed up just a few times. It lacks a known antigen. One base away there is no much larger clone; base qualities are not given. The V gene is TRBV20-1 and the J gene is TRBJ2-3; tentative D gene TRBD2, with 6 bases matching. This receptor was identified in a male patient younger than 18 who had a stem cell transplant for acute lymphoblastic leukemia, so the T cells may come from the graft donor. Sequences were derived from PBMCs, mostly from graft donor cells, sampled 360 days after TCRalphabeta/CD19-depleted stem cell transplant. The nucleotide sequence is TGCAGTCCCTCGGAGGGCCGCACAGATACGCAGTATTTT. Its translation is CSPSEGRTDTQYF.